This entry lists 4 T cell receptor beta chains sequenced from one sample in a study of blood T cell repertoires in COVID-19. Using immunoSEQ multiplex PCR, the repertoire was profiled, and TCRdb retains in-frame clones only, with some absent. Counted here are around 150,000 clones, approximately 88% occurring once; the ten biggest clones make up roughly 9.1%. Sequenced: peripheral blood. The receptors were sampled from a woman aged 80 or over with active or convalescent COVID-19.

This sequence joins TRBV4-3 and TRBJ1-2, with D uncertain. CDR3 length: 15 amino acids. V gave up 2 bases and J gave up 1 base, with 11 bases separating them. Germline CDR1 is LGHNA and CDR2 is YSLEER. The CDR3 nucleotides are TGCGCCAGCAGCCAACGGGCGGCGGGTAACTATGGCTACACCTTC. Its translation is CASSQRAAGNYGYTF.

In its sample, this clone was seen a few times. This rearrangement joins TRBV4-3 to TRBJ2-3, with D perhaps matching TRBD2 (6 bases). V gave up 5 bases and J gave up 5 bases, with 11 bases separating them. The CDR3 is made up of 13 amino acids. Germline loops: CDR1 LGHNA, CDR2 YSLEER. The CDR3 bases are TGCGCCAGCAGCACCCGACTAGGAGATACGCAGTATTTT. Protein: CASSTRLGDTQYF.

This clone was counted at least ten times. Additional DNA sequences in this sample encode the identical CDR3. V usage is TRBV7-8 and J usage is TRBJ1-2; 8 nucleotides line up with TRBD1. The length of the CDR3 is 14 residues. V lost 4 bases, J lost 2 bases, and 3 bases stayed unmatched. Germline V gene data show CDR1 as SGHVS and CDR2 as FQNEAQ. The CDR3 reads CASSSGQGNYGYTF. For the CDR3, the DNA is TGTGCCAGCAGCTCCGGACAGGGAAACTATGGCTACACCTTC. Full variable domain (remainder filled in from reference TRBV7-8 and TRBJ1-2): GAGVSQSPRYKVAKRGQDVALRCDPISGHVSLFWYQQALGQGPEFLTYFQNEAQLDKSGLPSDRFFAERPEGSVSTLKIQRTQQEDSAVYLCASSSGQGNYGYTFGSGTRLTVV.

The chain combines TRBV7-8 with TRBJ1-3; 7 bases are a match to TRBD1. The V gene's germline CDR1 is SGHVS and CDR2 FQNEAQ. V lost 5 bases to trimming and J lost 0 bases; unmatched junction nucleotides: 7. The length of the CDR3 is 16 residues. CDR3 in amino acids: CASSPLTGFSGNTIYF. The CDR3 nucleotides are TGTGCCAGCAGCCCCCTGACAGGGTTCTCTGGAAACACCATATATTTT. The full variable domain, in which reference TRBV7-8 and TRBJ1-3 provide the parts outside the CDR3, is GAGVSQSPRYKVAKRGQDVALRCDPISGHVSLFWYQQALGQGPEFLTYFQNEAQLDKSGLPSDRFFAERPEGSVSTLKIQRTQQEDSAVYLCASSPLTGFSGNTIYFGEGSWLTVV.